Described below is a single TCR beta chain sequence and its context. What antigen it recognizes has not been identified. Base-call qualities are not available, and no considerably larger clone is one nucleotide away. The sample originates from a study of blood T cell repertoires in COVID-19 (dated by TCRdb to about 2020). At the level of the whole study: The collaborator samples originated in the United States, Italy and Spain and spanned the acute and convalescent phases of COVID-19. Deeply sampled blood TCRbeta repertoires from subjects exposed to, actively infected with, or recovered from COVID-19 were included in the dataset. Where HLA class I and class II types were available, the types were taken from metadata supplied by the sample provider, not from assay-based typing. Samples were obtained from the ongoing ImmuneRACE study (first 160 participants) and from 1,200 or so subjects provided by 6 global collaborators. The sample metadata nearly always contained a de-identified subject ID, COVID-19 status, age in years and sex. The material from the prospective study consisted of cDNA or gDNA derived from T cells, B-cell-depleted T cells, or PBMCs. The repertoires were made available in a free public database intended to serve as a resource for research on the immune response to SARS-CoV-2.

V is reduced by 4 bases and J by 0 bases, leaving a spacing of 9 bases between them. In the germline V gene, CDR1 corresponds to SQVTM and CDR2 to ANQGSEA. Including cysteine and phenylalanine, the CDR3 has 14 amino acids. The only DNA kept is the CDR3, 42 bases in frame from the first base. In Seattle, one collaborating source enrolled patients while the infection was active and tracked those patients longitudinally over the course of disease. Collaborating institutions collected whole blood in K2EDTA tubes following their own protocols. Collaborator samples were shipped for TCRbeta analysis as frozen whole blood, isolated PBMCs, or DNA extracted from either sample type. The investigation overall reported the following: How much clinical and demographic metadata was included differed by source and by participant, and the metadata was provided uncurated.

TCRbeta CDR3 regions were amplified from genomic DNA by means of the immunoSEQ Assay, a bias-controlled multiplex PCR. In the source study's methods: The number of nucleated cells in each sample was estimated from the amplification of reference gene primers within the assay. Sequence reads were collapsed and filtered to measure the absolute abundance of every unique TCRbeta CDR3 rearrangement. For each sample, productive Simpson clonality was calculated as the square root of Simpson's diversity index over productive rearrangements. TCRdb took this table from immuneACCESS and kept in-frame rearrangements with V and J called. Such tables lack part of the clones; where checked against another copy, unresolved V genes explain under half of the gap, and the rest is unexplained. Clone size and V and J calls were adopted from that table, with D and trimming inferred from the DNA. Here the sample has around 200,000 clones; more than 75% occur a single time. Of the sample, around 5.9% falls within the top ten clones.

The sequence came from a woman aged 40 to 50 with COVID-19, enrolled during active disease. Sample: peripheral blood. The sequence is built from TRBV29-1 and TRBJ1-4, with an unclear D gene assignment. Read as DNA, the sequence is TGCAGCGTTGCCCCCGGAGCAACTAATGAAAAACTGTTTTTT. This sequence encodes CSVAPGATNEKLFF. When the CDR3 is completed using the reference TRBV29-1 and TRBJ1-4 genes on either side, the full variable domain is SAVISQKPSRDICQRGTSLTIQCQVDSQVTMMFWYRQQPGQSLTLIATANQGSEATYESGFVIDKFPISRPNLTFSTLTVSNMSPEDSSIYLCSVAPGATNEKLFFGSGTQLSVL.